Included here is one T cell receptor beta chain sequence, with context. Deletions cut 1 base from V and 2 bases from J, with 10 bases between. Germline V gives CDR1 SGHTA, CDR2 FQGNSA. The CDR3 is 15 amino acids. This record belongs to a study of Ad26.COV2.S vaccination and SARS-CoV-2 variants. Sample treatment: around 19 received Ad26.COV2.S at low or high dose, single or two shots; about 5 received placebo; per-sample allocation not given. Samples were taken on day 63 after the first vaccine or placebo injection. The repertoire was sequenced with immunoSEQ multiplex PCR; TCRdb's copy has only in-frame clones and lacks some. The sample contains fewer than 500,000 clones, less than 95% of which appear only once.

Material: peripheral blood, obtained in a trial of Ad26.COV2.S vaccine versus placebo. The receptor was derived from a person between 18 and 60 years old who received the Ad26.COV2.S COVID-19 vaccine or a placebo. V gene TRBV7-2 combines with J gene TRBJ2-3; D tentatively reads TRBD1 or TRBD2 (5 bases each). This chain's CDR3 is CASSLVGPPTDTQYF. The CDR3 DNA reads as TGTGCCAGCAGCTTAGTGGGACCGCCCACAGATACGCAGTATTTT.